The sequence of this TCR beta chain was determined in a study of metastatic and nonmetastatic thyroid tumors. Among the patients, none had received any treatment before thyroid surgery. The study's findings and limits: Across blood and tumor, TCR beta diversity in malignant thyroid tumors was reportedly significantly higher than in benign nodules.

Germline V gene data show CDR1 as MDHEN and CDR2 as SYDVKM. Trimming shortened V by 5 bases and J by 5 bases, and 25 bases separated the two germline ends. CDR3 length: 17 residues. In regard to this clone: Its antigen remains unidentified.

In the original processing: Construction of a distant-metastasis classifier for papillary thyroid cancer relied on CDR3 differences across clinicopathological groups. TCRdb ran MiXCR on the PCR reads. The V and J calls here are based on TCRdb, not the publication. The data hold roughly 83,000 clones, with 15% observed a single time. The gene calls are TRBV28 and TRBJ2-7; a possible D gene is TRBD1 (6 bases). Sequencing was performed on blood. The origin of this receptor is a female donor with papillary thyroid cancer or a benign thyroid nodule (not recorded which). Some clones in this sample may be carry-over from other donors' samples. The CDR3 sequence is CASSPGTYFKPFHEQYF. The CDR3 coding sequence is TGTGCCAGCAGTCCGGGGACATATTTTAAGCCCTTCCACGAGCAGTACTTC.